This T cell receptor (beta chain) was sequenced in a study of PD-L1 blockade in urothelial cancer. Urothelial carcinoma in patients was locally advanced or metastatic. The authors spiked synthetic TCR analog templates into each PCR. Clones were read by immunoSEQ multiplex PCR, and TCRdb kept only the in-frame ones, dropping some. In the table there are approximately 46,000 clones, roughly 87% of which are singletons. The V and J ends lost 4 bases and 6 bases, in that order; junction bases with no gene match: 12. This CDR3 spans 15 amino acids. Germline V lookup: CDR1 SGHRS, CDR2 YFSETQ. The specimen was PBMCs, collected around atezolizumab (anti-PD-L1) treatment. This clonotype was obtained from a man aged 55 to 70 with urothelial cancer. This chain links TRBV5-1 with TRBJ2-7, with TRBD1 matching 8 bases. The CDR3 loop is CASSNRDRLLCEQYF. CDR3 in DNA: TGCGCCAGCAGCAACCGGGACAGGCTTCTCTGCGAGCAGTACTTC.